The text below deals with one T cell receptor (beta chain). Method: immunoSEQ multiplex PCR; TCRdb's copy keeps in-frame clones and lacks some. The sample includes a few hundred thousand clones, 80% to 90% of them seen just once. This sample was taken from a study of cytomegalovirus exposure and HLA in healthy donors. CDR1 is MNHEY and CDR2 is SMNVEV in the germline V gene (reference sequence). Trimming cost V 5 bases and J 4 bases, with 18 bases left between them. The CDR3 totals 15 residues. The chain uses TRBV27 and TRBJ2-7; D possibly corresponds to TRBD2 (5 bases). The sequenced material came from PBMCs. The receptor's source is a woman under 30 in good health and CMV-seronegative. The CDR3 sequence is CASSPHSVVVYEQYF. CDR3 DNA: TGTGCCAGCAGTCCCCATAGCGTAGTAGTATACGAGCAGTACTTC.